A single sample is the source of the 29 T cell receptor beta chains below, sequenced in a study of blood T cell repertoires in COVID-19. The protocol was immunoSEQ multiplex PCR, while the TCRdb copy is restricted to in-frame clones and leaves out a portion. The sample yields approximately 150,000 clones, around 87% seen once. The material sequenced was peripheral blood. The receptors were gathered from a man aged 50-59 years who had recovered from COVID-19.

V and J are TRBV7-6 and TRBJ1-3, with D unresolved. Germline V CDR1 and CDR2: SGHVS, FNYEAQ. The CDR3 runs 15 residues. V was pared by 5 bases and J by 2 bases, with 13 bases between. The CDR3 is CASSRAGRAGNTIYF. Written as DNA, the CDR3 is TGTGCCAGCAGCCGAGCCGGGAGGGCTGGAAACACCATATATTTT.

The CDR3: CASSLYPGGTYEQYF. In nucleotides, the CDR3 is TGTGCCAGCAGCTTATATCCAGGGGGCACCTACGAGCAGTACTTC. The chain has TRBV11-2 and TRBJ2-7, with 8 bases aligning to TRBD1. Germline values: CDR1 SGHAT, CDR2 FQNNGV. The CDR3 is made up of 15 amino acids. After removal of 2 bases from V and 2 bases from J, the junction contained 5 bases not matched to a gene.

This chain connects TRBV4-1 to TRBJ2-1, with TRBD2 matching over 10 bases. Per the germline V gene, CDR1 is MGHRA and CDR2 is YSYEKL. CDR3 length equals 17 residues. Unmatched junction bases numbered 6, after V lost 0 bases and J lost 4 bases. The chain's CDR3 is CASSQEGSGGRYNEQFF. Written as DNA, the CDR3 is TGCGCCAGCAGCCAAGAGGGTAGCGGGGGGCGGTACAATGAGCAGTTCTTC.

The chain is built from TRBV6-2 or TRBV6-3 and TRBJ1-5; the D is unclear. The ends were cut back, 0 bases at V and 6 bases at J, with 18 bases in the middle. CDR3 size: 17 residues. Germline loops: CDR1 MNHEY, CDR2 SVGEGT. The CDR3 coding sequence is TGTGCCAGCAGTTACTCTGGAGGCCTATATCTGGGTCAGCCCCAGCATTTT. As protein: CASSYSGGLYLGQPQHF.

J is TRBJ1-2 and V is TRBV27; 9 positions agree with TRBD1. CDR1 is MNHEY and CDR2 is SMNVEV in the germline V gene (reference sequence). The CDR3 runs 17 residues. V lost 6 bases, J lost 4 bases, and 15 bases stayed unmatched. CDR3 region: CASSNTGGQGLSYGYTF. Written as DNA, the CDR3 is TGTGCCAGCAGCAACACAGGGGGACAGGGCCTGAGCTATGGCTACACCTTC.

The chain joins TRBV5-4 to TRBJ2-7, with D possibly being TRBD1 (5 bases). Per the germline V gene, CDR1 is SGHNT and CDR2 is YYREEE (reference sequence). V was trimmed by 1 base and J by 0 bases, leaving 20 bases between them. This CDR3 has 18 residues. CDR3 region: CASSLTPVAGSRSYEQYF. CDR3 sequence (DNA): TGTGCCAGCAGCTTGACGCCGGTGGCAGGGTCCCGCTCCTACGAGCAGTACTTC.

The rearrangement uses TRBV3-1 (or the pseudogene TRBV3-2) and TRBJ2-3; 10 nucleotides line up with TRBD2. CDR1 and CDR2 (germline): LGHDT, YNNKEL (reference sequence). The CDR3 consists of 17 residues. Trimming at V came to 1 base and at J to 2 bases, leaving 6 bases not matched to a gene. CDR3 region: CASSQARLAGNTDTQYF. Here the CDR3 DNA reads TGTGCCAGCAGCCAAGCGAGACTAGCGGGCAACACAGATACGCAGTATTTT.

The rearrangement uses TRBV27 and TRBJ2-5, with 7 bases fitting TRBD2. Germline-derived CDR1 and CDR2 are MNHEY and SMNVEV (reference sequence). V shed 3 bases and J 4 bases; nucleotides not matched to a gene: 5. The CDR3 is made up of 14 amino acids. CDR3 nucleotide sequence: TGTGCCAGCAGTTTTAGACTAGCATCAGAGACCCAGTACTTC. This encodes CASSFRLASETQYF.

The rearrangement uses TRBV14 and TRBJ1-6; 7 bases line up with TRBD1. The germline V gene has CDR1 SGHDN and CDR2 FVKESK. The CDR3 covers 14 residues. The J segment lost 5 bases and the V segment lost 9 bases, leaving 7 bases of the junction unmatched. The CDR3 DNA follows: TGTGCCAGTAACAGGGGAGGTCATAATTCACCCCTCCACTTT. Translated, it gives CASNRGGHNSPLHF.

This clone has more than one count but fewer than ten. This chain links TRBV27 with TRBJ2-7; 12 bases fit TRBD2. J gave up 4 bases and V 1 base, and 11 bases lay outside the gene matches. There are 18 residues in the CDR3. Germline V gene sequence: CDR1 MNHEY, CDR2 SMNVEV (reference sequence). The CDR3 region is CASSLFASGGGVMYEQYF. CDR3 DNA: TGTGCCAGCAGTTTATTCGCTAGCGGGGGGGGAGTTATGTACGAGCAGTACTTC.

The gene calls are TRBV10-2 and TRBJ2-1, with D maybe TRBD2 (5 bases). Germline V gene data show CDR1 as WSHSY and CDR2 as SAAADI. Trimming removed 6 bases at V and 5 bases at J, with 11 bases between. The CDR3 runs to 13 residues. For the CDR3, the DNA is TGCGCCAGCAGAACGGCTAGCCACAATGAGCAGTTCTTC. Translation: CASRTASHNEQFF.

The V call is TRBV6-5, the J call TRBJ1-2, with TRBD1 matching over 8 bases. The length of the CDR3 is 13 residues. J lost 6 bases, V lost 4 bases, and 4 bases had no gene match. Germline V CDR1 and CDR2: MNHEY, SVGAGI. The CDR3 sequence: CASSSRTGHGYTF. The DNA of the CDR3 is TGTGCCAGCAGTTCCCGGACAGGGCATGGCTACACCTTC.

Concerning this clone itself: Other DNA sequences within the sample encode an identical CDR3. CDR3 sequence: CASSQGLAGVYEQYF. The CDR3 DNA is TGCGCCAGCAGCCAAGGACTAGCGGGGGTGTACGAGCAGTACTTC. V gene TRBV4-3 combines with J gene TRBJ2-7; 12 bases fit TRBD2. Germline CDR1 and CDR2: LGHNA and YSLEER. This CDR3 comprises 15 residues. Trimming at V came to 1 base and at J to 4 bases, leaving 2 bases not matched to a gene.

This chain links TRBV7-3 with TRBJ2-1; weak D call: TRBD1 (7 bases). Germline V CDR1 and CDR2: SGHTA, FQGTGA. The CDR3 loop spans 14 amino acids. V lost 5 bases to trimming and J lost 5 bases, with 13 bases between them. The CDR3 protein is CASSLQGGDNEQFF. For the CDR3, the DNA is TGTGCCAGCAGCCTTCAGGGGGGTGACAATGAGCAGTTCTTC. Filled out from reference TRBV7-3 and TRBJ2-1, the complete variable domain reads GAGVSQTPSNKVTEKGKYVELRCDPISGHTALYWYRQSLGQGPEFLIYFQGTGAADDSGLPNDRFFAVRPEGSVSTLKIQRTERGDSAVYLCASSLQGGDNEQFFGPGTRLTVL.

This chain connects TRBV24-1 to TRBJ1-1; D is unresolved. This CDR3 has 14 amino acids. The V end lost 5 bases, the J end lost 1 base, and 10 bases lay between the germline ends. Germline values: CDR1 KGHDR, CDR2 SFDVKD. This CDR3 reads CATSVVSPNTEAFF. Written as DNA, the CDR3 is TGTGCCACCAGTGTGGTTAGCCCGAACACTGAAGCTTTCTTT.

This chain links TRBV3-1 (or the pseudogene TRBV3-2) with TRBJ1-4, with D possibly being TRBD1 (6 bases). Trimming shortened V by 2 bases and J by 5 bases, and 9 bases separated the two germline ends. The CDR3 extends over 14 amino acids. Looked up from germline, CDR1 is LGHDT and CDR2 is YNNKEL (reference sequence). CDR3: CASSQQQGNEKLFF. CDR3 bases: TGTGCCAGCAGCCAACAACAGGGAAATGAAAAACTGTTTTTT.

This clone was counted between two and nine times. V gene TRBV6-5 combines with J gene TRBJ1-1, with D uncertain. The germline CDR1 and CDR2 sequences are MNHEY and SVGAGI. Trimming shortened V by 2 bases and J by 4 bases, and 11 bases separated the two germline ends. This CDR3 region has 14 residues. DNA for the CDR3: TGTGCCAGCAGTTACGGTAGGAGCGGCACTGAAGCTTTCTTT. Its protein is CASSYGRSGTEAFF.

The chain has TRBV19 and TRBJ2-3; D perhaps matches TRBD1 (5 bases). CDR1 and CDR2 (germline): LNHDA, SQIVND (reference sequence). The V and J ends lost 7 bases and 2 bases respectively, with 22 bases between them. This CDR3 contains 17 residues. The CDR3 DNA is TGTGCCAGTACCTCCCCCAGCACCGGACACAACACAGATACGCAGTATTTT. It is translated as CASTSPSTGHNTDTQYF.

This chain uses TRBV27 with TRBJ2-7, with TRBD1 matching 7 bases. This CDR3 is built from 13 residues. Germline V gene data show CDR1 as MNHEY and CDR2 as SMNVEV (reference sequence). The junction had 7 bases not matched to a gene; V was cut back by 6 bases and J by 5 bases. The CDR3: CASRRQGAHEQYF. The CDR3 region has the DNA TGTGCCAGCAGGCGACAGGGTGCACACGAGCAGTACTTC.

The chain has TRBV30 and TRBJ1-2, with 8 bases fitting TRBD1. Losses at the gene ends were 0 bases for V and 4 bases for J; bases not matched to a gene: 16. Looked up from germline, CDR1 is GTSNPN and CDR2 is SVGIG (reference sequence). The CDR3 loop spans 18 amino acids. CDR3 sequence (DNA): TGTGCCTGGAGTGTAGGCCGAGGCCAGGGGGCGCGGGTCTATGGCTACACCTTC. It translates to CAWSVGRGQGARVYGYTF.

This chain joins TRBV9 and TRBJ2-7; 9 bases line up with TRBD1. V lost 4 bases to trimming and J lost 5 bases; unmatched junction nucleotides: 4. The V gene's germline CDR1 is SGDLS and CDR2 YYNGEE. CDR3 length: 13 amino acids. This CDR3 is CASSTGQGHEQYF. Here the CDR3 DNA reads TGTGCCAGCAGCACGGGACAGGGCCACGAGCAGTACTTC.

As for this clone: Other DNA sequences in this sample translate to the same CDR3. The genes are TRBV9 and TRBJ2-2; 12 bases agree with TRBD2. Trimming at V came to 4 bases and at J to 4 bases, leaving 11 bases not matched to a gene. CDR1 is SGDLS and CDR2 is YYNGEE in the germline V gene. The CDR3 is 18 residues long. The CDR3 DNA sequence: TGTGCCAGCAGCAGGTCCCTAGCGGGGGGGCCGGGCACCGGGGAGCTGTTTTTT. Encoded protein: CASSRSLAGGPGTGELFF.

This chain uses TRBV6-2 or TRBV6-3 with TRBJ2-7; 7 nucleotides match TRBD2. Germline CDR1 MNHEY, CDR2 SVGEGT. Trimming removed 0 bases from V and 6 bases from J; junction bases left unmatched: 8. The CDR3 totals 15 residues. The CDR3 DNA reads TGTGCCAGCAGTTACTCCCTAGCGGTGGCCTCCGAGCAGTACTTC. Translation gives CASSYSLAVASEQYF.

CDR3 nucleotides: TGTGCCAGCAGTTTAGGAGGGAATGGTGGCTACACCTTC. It specifies CASSLGGNGGYTF. The chain recombines TRBV12-3 or TRBV12-4 with TRBJ1-2; D unclear. Trimming cost V 1 base and J 7 bases, with 10 bases left between them. CDR3 length: 13 residues.

A few counts support this clone. This chain connects TRBV15 to TRBJ2-3, with a weak D call TRBD1 (6 bases). V was pared by 0 bases and J by 0 bases, with 10 bases between. CDR3 length equals 16 residues. Germline V gene lookup returns CDR1 LNHNV and CDR2 YYDKDF (reference sequence). CDR3 residues: CATSRDAGASTDTQYF. The DNA for the CDR3 is TGTGCCACCAGCAGAGATGCAGGGGCAAGCACAGATACGCAGTATTTT.

This clone was found once. The chain recombines TRBV5-5 with TRBJ2-6; maybe TRBD1 (5 bases). The CDR3 has 16 amino acids. In germline, CDR1 is SGHKS, CDR2 YYEKEE (reference sequence). Deletions cut 4 bases from V and 1 base from J, with 12 bases between. The CDR3 spells CASSRSGPSGANVLTF. As DNA, the CDR3 is TGTGCCAGCAGCCGTTCAGGGCCTTCTGGGGCCAACGTCCTGACTTTC. Full variable domain (rest looked up from reference TRBV5-5 and TRBJ2-6): DAGVTQSPTHLIKTRGQQVTLRCSPISGHKSVSWYQQVLGQGPQFIFQYYEKEERGRGNFPDRFSARQFPNYSSELNVNALLLGDSALYLCASSRSGPSGANVLTFGAGSRLTVL.

The CDR3 nucleotides are TGTGCCACCAGCCTTTGGTCGCCCTCCGGTCCCGCAGATACGCAGTATTTT. It yields the protein CATSLWSPSGPADTQYF. The V call is TRBV15, the J call TRBJ2-3, with D hard to call. The germline CDR1 and CDR2 sequences are LNHNV and YYDKDF (reference sequence). This CDR3 comprises 17 residues. Trimming pared 5 bases from V and 4 bases from J, leaving 22 bases between.

In DNA, the CDR3 is TGTGCCAGCAGCTCATTTCTAGCGGGGGCGAACACCGGGGAGCTGTTTTTT. It is translated as CASSSFLAGANTGELFF. This sequence joins TRBV7-8 and TRBJ2-2; 10 bases line up with TRBD2. Germline V gene sequence: CDR1 SGHVS, CDR2 FQNEAQ. V dropped 4 bases and J dropped 0; count of bases not matched to a gene: 5. This CDR3 comprises 17 residues.

The chain links TRBV18 to TRBJ2-4; 7 bases are shared with TRBD2. This CDR3 has 17 amino acids. J gave up 4 bases and V 3 bases, and 12 bases lay outside the gene matches. The germline V gene encodes CDR1 KGHSH and CDR2 LQKENI. CDR3 residues: CASSPELLLAPKNIQYF. CDR3 coding DNA: TGTGCCAGCTCACCTGAACTGTTACTAGCGCCAAAAAACATTCAGTACTTC.